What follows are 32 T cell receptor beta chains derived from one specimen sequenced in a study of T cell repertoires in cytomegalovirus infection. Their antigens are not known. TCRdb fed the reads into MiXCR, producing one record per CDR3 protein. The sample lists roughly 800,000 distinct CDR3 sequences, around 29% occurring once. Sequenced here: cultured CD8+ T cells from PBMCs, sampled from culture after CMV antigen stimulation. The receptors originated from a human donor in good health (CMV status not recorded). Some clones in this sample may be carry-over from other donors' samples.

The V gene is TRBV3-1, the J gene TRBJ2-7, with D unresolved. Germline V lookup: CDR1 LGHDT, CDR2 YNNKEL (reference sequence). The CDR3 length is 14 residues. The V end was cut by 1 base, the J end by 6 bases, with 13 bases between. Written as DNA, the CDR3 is TGTGCCAGCAGCCAAGGGACCGGTAACCCCGAGCAGTACTTC. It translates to CASSQGTGNPEQYF.

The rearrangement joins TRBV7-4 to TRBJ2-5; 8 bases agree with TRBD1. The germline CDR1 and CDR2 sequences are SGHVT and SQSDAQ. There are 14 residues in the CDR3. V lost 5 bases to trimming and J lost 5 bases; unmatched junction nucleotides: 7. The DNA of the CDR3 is TGTGCCAGCAGCGCTCAGGGGGCTTGGGAGACCCAGTACTTC. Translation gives CASSAQGAWETQYF.

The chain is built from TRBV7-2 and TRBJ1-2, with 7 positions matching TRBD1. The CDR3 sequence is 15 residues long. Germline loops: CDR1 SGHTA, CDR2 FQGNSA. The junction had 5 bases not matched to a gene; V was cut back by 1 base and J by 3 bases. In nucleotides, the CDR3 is TGTGCCAGCAGCTTAGTAGGGGGCCAGGACTATGGCTACACCTTC. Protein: CASSLVGGQDYGYTF.

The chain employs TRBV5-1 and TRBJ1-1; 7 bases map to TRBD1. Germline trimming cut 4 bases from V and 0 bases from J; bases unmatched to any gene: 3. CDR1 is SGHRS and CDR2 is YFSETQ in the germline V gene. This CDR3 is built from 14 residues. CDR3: CASSETGLNTEAFF. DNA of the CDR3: TGCGCCAGCAGCGAGACAGGGTTGAACACTGAAGCTTTCTTT.

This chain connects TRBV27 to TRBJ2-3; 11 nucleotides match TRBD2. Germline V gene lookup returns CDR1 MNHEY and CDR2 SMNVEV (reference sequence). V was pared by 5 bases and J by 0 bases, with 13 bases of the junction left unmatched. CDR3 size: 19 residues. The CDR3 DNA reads TGTGCCAGCAGTCCCCTTTGGCCGGTAGCGGGGGGGAGCACAGATACGCAGTATTTT. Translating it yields CASSPLWPVAGGSTDTQYF.

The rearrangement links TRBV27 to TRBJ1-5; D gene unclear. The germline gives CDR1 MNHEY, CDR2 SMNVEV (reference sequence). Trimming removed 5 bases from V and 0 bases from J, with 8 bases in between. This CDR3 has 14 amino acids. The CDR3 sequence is CASSPVGSNQPQHF. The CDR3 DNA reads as TGTGCCAGCAGTCCAGTCGGTAGCAATCAGCCCCAGCATTTT.

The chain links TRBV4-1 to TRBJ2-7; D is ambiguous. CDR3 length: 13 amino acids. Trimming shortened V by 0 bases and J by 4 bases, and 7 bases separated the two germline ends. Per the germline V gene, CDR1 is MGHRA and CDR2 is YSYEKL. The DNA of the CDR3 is TGCGCCAGCAGCCAAGAGAGAGGATACGAGCAGTACGTC. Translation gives CASSQERGYEQYV.

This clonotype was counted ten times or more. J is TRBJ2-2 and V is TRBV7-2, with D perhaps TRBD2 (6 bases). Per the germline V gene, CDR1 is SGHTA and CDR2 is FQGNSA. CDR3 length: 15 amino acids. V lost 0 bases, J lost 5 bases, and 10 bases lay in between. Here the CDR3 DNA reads TGTGCCAGCAGCTTAGCAGGGGCGGGGACCGGGGAGCTGTTTTTT. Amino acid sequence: CASSLAGAGTGELFF.

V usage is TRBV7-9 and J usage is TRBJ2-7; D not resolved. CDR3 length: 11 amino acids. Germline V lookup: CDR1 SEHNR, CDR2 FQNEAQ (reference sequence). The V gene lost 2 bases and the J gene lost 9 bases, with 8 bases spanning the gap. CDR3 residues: CASSLKFGQYF. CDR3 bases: TGTGCCAGCAGCTTAAAATTCGGGCAGTACTTC.

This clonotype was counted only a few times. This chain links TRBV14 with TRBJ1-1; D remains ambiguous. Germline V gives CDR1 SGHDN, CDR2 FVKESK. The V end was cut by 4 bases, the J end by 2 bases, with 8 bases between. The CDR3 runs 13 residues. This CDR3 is CASSPERNTEAFF. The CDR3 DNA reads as TGTGCCAGCAGCCCTGAGAGAAACACTGAAGCTTTCTTT.

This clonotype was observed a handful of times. The CDR3 region has the DNA TGTGCCAGCAGACGCGAAGAGACCCAGTACTTC. It yields the protein CASRREETQYF. This sequence joins TRBV28 and TRBJ2-5; the D is unclear. The CDR3 has 11 residues. The V end was cut by 6 bases, the J end by 3 bases, with 5 bases between. The germline CDR1 and CDR2 sequences are MDHEN and SYDVKM.

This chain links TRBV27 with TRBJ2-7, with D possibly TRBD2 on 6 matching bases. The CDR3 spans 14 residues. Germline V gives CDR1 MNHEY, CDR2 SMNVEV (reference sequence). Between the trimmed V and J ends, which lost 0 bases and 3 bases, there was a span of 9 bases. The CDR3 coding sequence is TGTGCCAGCAGTTTATCGGGACTGAGCTACGAGCAGTACTTC. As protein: CASSLSGLSYEQYF.

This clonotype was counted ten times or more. The CDR3, as DNA: TGTGCCAGCAGCTTAGCACCGGGCTCCTACAATGAGCAGTTCTTC. The encoded protein is CASSLAPGSYNEQFF. The chain couples TRBV7-9 to TRBJ2-1; D is ambiguous. V dropped 0 bases and J dropped 0 bases, with 6 bases sitting between them. This CDR3 has 15 amino acids. Germline V gene sequence: CDR1 SEHNR, CDR2 FQNEAQ (reference sequence).

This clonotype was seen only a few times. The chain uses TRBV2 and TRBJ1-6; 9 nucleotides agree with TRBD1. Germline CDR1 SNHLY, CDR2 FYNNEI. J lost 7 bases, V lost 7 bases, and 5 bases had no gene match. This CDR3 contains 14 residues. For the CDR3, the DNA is TGTGCCAGCACGAGGACAGGGGCAAATTCACCCCTCCACTTT. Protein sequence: CASTRTGANSPLHF.

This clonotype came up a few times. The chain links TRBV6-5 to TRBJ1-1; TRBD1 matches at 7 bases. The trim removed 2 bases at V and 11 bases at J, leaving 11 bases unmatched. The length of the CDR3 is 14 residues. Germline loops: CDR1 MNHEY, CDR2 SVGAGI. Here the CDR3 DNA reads TGTGCCAGCAGTTACCTTGGGACAGACACTATGGCTTTCTTT. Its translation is CASSYLGTDTMAFF.

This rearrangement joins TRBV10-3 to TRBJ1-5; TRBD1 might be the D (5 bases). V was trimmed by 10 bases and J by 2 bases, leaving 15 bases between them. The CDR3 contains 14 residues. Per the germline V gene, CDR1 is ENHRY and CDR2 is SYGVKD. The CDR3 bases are TGTGCCACCCGGGACCAAGGCGGCAATCAGCCCCAGCATTTT. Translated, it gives CATRDQGGNQPQHF.

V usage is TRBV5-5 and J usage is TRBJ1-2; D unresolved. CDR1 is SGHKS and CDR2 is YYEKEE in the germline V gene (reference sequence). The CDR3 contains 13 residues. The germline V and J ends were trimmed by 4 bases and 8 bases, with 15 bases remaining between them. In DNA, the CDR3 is TGTGCCAGCAGCCCCTCACAAGGAGGGGGCTACACCTTC. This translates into CASSPSQGGGYTF.

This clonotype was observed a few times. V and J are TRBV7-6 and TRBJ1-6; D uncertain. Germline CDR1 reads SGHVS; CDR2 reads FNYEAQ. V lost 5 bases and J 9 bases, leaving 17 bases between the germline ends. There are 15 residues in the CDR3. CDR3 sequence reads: CASSPEGIPTSPLHF. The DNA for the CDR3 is TGTGCCAGCAGCCCAGAGGGAATTCCCACTTCACCCCTCCACTTT.

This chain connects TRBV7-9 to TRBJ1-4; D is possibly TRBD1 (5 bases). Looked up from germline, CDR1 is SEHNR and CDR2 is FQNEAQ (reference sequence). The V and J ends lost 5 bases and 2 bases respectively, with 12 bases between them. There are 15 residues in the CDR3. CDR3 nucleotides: TGTGCCAGCAGCCTCGGGGCGAGGACTAATGAAAAACTGTTTTTT. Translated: CASSLGARTNEKLFF.

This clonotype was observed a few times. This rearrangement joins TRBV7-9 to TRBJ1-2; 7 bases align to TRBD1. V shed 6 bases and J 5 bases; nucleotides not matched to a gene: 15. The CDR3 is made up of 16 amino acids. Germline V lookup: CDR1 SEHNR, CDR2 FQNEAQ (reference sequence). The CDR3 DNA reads TGTGCCAGCAGTCGTGCCATAGGGACAGAGGATTATGGCTACACCTTC. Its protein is CASSRAIGTEDYGYTF.

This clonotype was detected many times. The CDR3 spells CASSLTGSTHEQYF. The DNA of the CDR3 is TGTGCCAGCAGCTTAACCGGGAGCACTCACGAGCAGTACTTC. J is TRBJ2-7 and V is TRBV7-9, with D perhaps TRBD2 (6 bases). Germline CDR1 is SEHNR and CDR2 is FQNEAQ (reference sequence). The CDR3 length is 14 residues. Trimming took off 2 bases at V and 5 bases at J, with 13 bases between the two ends.

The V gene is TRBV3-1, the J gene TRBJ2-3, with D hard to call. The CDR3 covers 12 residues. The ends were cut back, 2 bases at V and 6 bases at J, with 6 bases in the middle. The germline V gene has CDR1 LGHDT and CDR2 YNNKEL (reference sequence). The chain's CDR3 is CASSQMRDTQYF. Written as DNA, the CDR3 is TGTGCCAGCAGCCAAATGAGGGATACGCAGTATTTT.

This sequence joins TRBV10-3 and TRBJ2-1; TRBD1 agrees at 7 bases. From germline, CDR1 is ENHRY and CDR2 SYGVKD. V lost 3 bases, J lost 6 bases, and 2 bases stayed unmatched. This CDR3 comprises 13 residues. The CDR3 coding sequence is TGTGCCATCAGTGACAGGGGGTTCAATGAGCAGTTCTTC. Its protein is CAISDRGFNEQFF.

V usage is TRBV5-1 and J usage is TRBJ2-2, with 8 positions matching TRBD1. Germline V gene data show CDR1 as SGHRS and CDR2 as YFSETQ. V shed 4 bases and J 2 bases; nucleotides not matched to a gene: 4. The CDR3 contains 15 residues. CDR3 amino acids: CASSRGQVNTGELFF. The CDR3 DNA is TGCGCCAGCAGCCGGGGACAGGTTAACACCGGGGAGCTGTTTTTT.

CDR3: CASSNPTGDSWELFF. CDR3 nucleotides: TGTGCCAGCAGCAACCCGACAGGGGATTCGTGGGAGCTGTTTTTT. This chain connects TRBV7-6 to TRBJ2-2, with TRBD1 matching 8 bases. CDR1 SGHVS and CDR2 FNYEAQ come from the germline V gene. Germline trimming cut 5 bases from V and 9 bases from J; bases unmatched to any gene: 11. CDR3 length: 15 residues.

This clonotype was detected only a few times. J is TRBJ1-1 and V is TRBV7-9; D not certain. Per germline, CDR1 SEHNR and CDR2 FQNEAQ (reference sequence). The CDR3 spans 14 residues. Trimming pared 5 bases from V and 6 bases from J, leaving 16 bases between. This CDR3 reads CASSPRAPGPEAFF. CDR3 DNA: TGTGCCAGCAGCCCCCGGGCCCCTGGGCCTGAAGCTTTCTTT.

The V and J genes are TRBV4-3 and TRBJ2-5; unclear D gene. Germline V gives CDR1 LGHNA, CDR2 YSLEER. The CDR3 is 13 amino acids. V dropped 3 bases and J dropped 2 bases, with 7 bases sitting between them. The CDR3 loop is CASSHTIQETQYF. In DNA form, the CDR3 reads TGCGCCAGCAGCCACACGATTCAAGAGACCCAGTACTTC.

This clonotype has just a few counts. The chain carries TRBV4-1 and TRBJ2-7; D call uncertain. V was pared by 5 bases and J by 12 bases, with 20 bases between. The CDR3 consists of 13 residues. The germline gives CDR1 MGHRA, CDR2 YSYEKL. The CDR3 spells CASSAALPGLLYF. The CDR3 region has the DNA TGCGCCAGCAGCGCGGCATTACCGGGTTTGCTGTACTTC.

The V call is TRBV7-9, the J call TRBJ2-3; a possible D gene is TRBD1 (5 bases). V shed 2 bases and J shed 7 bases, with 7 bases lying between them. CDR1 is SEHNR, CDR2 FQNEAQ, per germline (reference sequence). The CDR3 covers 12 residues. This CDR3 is CASSLQGNTQYF. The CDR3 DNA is TGTGCCAGCAGCTTACAGGGAAATACGCAGTATTTT.

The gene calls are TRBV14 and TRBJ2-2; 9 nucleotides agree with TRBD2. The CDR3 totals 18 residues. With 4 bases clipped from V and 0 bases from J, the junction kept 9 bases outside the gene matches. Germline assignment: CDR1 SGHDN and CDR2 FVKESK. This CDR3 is CASSPLGTSYANTGELFF. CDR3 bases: TGTGCCAGCAGCCCCCTGGGGACTAGCTATGCGAACACCGGGGAGCTGTTTTTT.

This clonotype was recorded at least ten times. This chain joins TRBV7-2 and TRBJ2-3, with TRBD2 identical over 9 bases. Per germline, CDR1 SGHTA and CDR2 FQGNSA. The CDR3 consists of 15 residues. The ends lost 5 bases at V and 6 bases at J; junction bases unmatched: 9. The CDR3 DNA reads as TGTGCCAGCAGCCCCAGCGGGGGGCTCGGCGATACGCAGTATTTT. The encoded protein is CASSPSGGLGDTQYF.

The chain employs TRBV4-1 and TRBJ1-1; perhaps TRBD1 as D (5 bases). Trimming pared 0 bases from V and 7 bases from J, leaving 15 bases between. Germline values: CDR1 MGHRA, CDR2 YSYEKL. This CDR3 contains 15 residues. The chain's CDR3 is CASSQEGAGRSEAFF. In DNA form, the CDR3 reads TGCGCCAGCAGCCAAGAAGGGGCAGGGAGAAGTGAAGCTTTCTTT.